A single sample gave rise to the 25 T cell receptor beta chains below, sequenced in a study of early T cells in non-severe SARS-CoV-2 infection (dated by TCRdb to the early 2020s). Libraries were made using 5' RACE. Sequencing used a NextSeq 500. TCRdb reprocessing: public reads trimmed at Q25 with fastp, clones called with MiXCR, in-frame beta chains kept. Rows with a matching CDR3 protein are joined into one entry that keeps the most common DNA and genes. The sample profile shows over 35,000 distinct CDR3 sequences; roughly 6.1% of them were found once. Clones ranked in the top ten supply roughly 20% of the sample. Sequences were derived from whole blood, sampled at baseline. These receptors originate from an adult who was a healthcare worker with PCR-confirmed SARS-CoV-2 infection or an uninfected control (not recorded which).

This clonotype was observed many times. The gene calls are TRBV6-2 or TRBV6-3 and TRBJ2-1; no definite D call. The CDR3 runs to 12 residues. Germline V CDR1 and CDR2: MNHEY, SVGEGT. Trimming pared 5 bases from V and 9 bases from J, leaving 11 bases between. Here the CDR3 reads CASSNSRAEQFF. The CDR3 nucleotides read TGTGCCAGCAGTAATTCTAGAGCTGAGCAGTTCTTC.

This clonotype has a count of ten or more. V and J are TRBV20-1 and TRBJ1-3; no reliable D call. Germline V gene data show CDR1 as DFQATT and CDR2 as SNEGSKA (reference sequence). The CDR3 runs to 15 residues. The ends were cut back, 0 bases at V and 0 bases at J, with 9 bases in the middle. CDR3 amino acids: CSARDPGSSGNTIYF. For the CDR3, the DNA is TGCAGTGCTAGAGACCCCGGTAGCTCTGGAAACACCATATATTTT.

This clonotype was seen ten or more times. The J gene is TRBJ2-7, the V gene TRBV20-1; maybe TRBD1 (6 bases). The V end was cut by 0 bases, the J end by 2 bases, with 14 bases between. The CDR3 is 15 amino acids. Germline values: CDR1 DFQATT, CDR2 SNEGSKA (reference sequence). CDR3: CSARDLGQLPYEQYF. The DNA for the CDR3 is TGCAGTGCTAGAGATCTCGGACAGTTACCCTACGAGCAGTACTTC.

This clonotype occurred a few times. The V and J genes are TRBV5-6 and TRBJ2-7; D may be TRBD2 (6 bases). This CDR3 is 13 amino acids long. CDR1 and CDR2 from the germline V gene are SGHDT and YYEEEE. Between the trimmed V and J ends, which lost 0 bases and 3 bases, there was a span of 7 bases. CDR3 region: CASSLGGIYEQYF. In DNA form, the CDR3 reads TGTGCCAGCAGCTTGGGCGGGATCTACGAGCAGTACTTC.

The table lists this clonotype with many counts. This chain connects TRBV12-3 or TRBV12-4 to TRBJ2-7; D is uncertain. Trimming took 7 bases from V and 6 from J, leaving 13 bases between them. The CDR3 contains 12 residues. This CDR3 reads CASKTRKGEQYF. For the CDR3, the DNA is TGTGCCAGCAAGACGAGGAAGGGCGAGCAGTACTTC.

Written as DNA, the CDR3 is TGTGCCAGCAGCCAAGATGGGACTAGCGGGGGGGCGGCAGATACGCAGTATTTT. The encoded protein is CASSQDGTSGGAADTQYF. The V gene is TRBV4-2, the J gene TRBJ2-3, with 16 bases fitting TRBD2. Germline CDR1 LGHNA, CDR2 YNFKEQ. V was clipped by 0 bases and J by 4 bases; unmatched bases: 4. The CDR3 spans 18 residues.

This clonotype appeared many times. V usage is TRBV7-9 and J usage is TRBJ2-7; D is undetermined. V lost 2 bases and J 3 bases, leaving 11 bases between the germline ends. CDR3 length: 14 residues. Looked up from germline, CDR1 is SEHNR and CDR2 is FQNEAQ (reference sequence). The CDR3 DNA follows: TGTGCCAGCAGCTTAAACACTAAAGGCTACGAGCAGTACTTC. This codes for CASSLNTKGYEQYF.

This clonotype was detected ten times or more. The chain recombines TRBV5-4 with TRBJ2-1, with 7 bases aligning to TRBD2. Germline assignment: CDR1 SGHNT and CDR2 YYREEE (reference sequence). The junction had 2 bases not matched to a gene; V was cut back by 0 bases and J by 5 bases. CDR3 length: 14 amino acids. The CDR3 bases are TGTGCCAGCAGCTTGGCAGCGGGAAACAATGAGCAGTTCTTC. It specifies CASSLAAGNNEQFF.

The sample holds a few counts of this clonotype. This sequence joins TRBV3-1 and TRBJ2-7; TRBD1 matches at 7 bases. The CDR3 runs to 14 residues. After removal of 2 bases from V and 3 bases from J, the junction contained 4 bases not matched to a gene. Looked up from germline, CDR1 is LGHDT and CDR2 is YNNKEL (reference sequence). CDR3 nucleotide sequence: TGTGCCAGCAGCCAACCGGGACAGAACTACGAGCAGTACTTC. It specifies CASSQPGQNYEQYF.

This clonotype has just a few counts. CDR3 loop: CASSLNGGSNEQFF. For the CDR3, the DNA is TGTGCCAGCAGCTTAAACGGGGGGTCAAATGAGCAGTTCTTC. This sequence joins TRBV7-2 and TRBJ2-1; 7 nucleotides match TRBD2. Trimming cost V 2 bases and J 7 bases; bases outside gene matches: 5. This CDR3 comprises 14 residues. Germline assignment: CDR1 SGHTA and CDR2 FQGNSA.

This clonotype was found many times. The chain is built from TRBV2 and TRBJ2-7; D gene uncertain. This CDR3 has 13 amino acids. Germline CDR1 and CDR2: SNHLY and FYNNEI. Trimming shortened V by 5 bases and J by 6 bases, and 14 bases separated the two germline ends. In DNA, the CDR3 is TGTGCCAGCAGTCCAGAGAGTACCATCGAGCAGTACTTC. It yields the protein CASSPESTIEQYF.

J is TRBJ2-1 and V is TRBV30; D not resolved. Trimming took 3 bases from V and 9 from J, leaving 9 bases between them. CDR1 is GTSNPN and CDR2 is SVGIG in the germline V gene (reference sequence). The CDR3 consists of 11 residues. CDR3 in amino acids: CAWSLIGEQFF. The CDR3 DNA sequence: TGTGCCTGGAGCCTCATTGGTGAGCAGTTCTTC.

This clonotype was observed many times. The rearrangement uses TRBV6-2 or TRBV6-3 and TRBJ2-2; D ambiguous. The CDR3 is 14 amino acids. V was cut by 4 bases and J by 7 bases, with 13 bases left in between. CDR1 is MNHEY and CDR2 is SVGEGT in the germline V gene. CDR3: CASSSTVALGELFF. The CDR3 DNA is TGTGCCAGCAGTTCCACCGTCGCCCTCGGGGAGCTGTTTTTT.

This chain connects TRBV4-3 to TRBJ2-7; D unresolved. V was pared by 6 bases and J by 0 bases, with 24 bases between. Germline CDR1 reads LGHNA; CDR2 reads YSLEER. The CDR3 is made up of 18 amino acids. This CDR3 reads CASSLYSNMKGYSYEQYF. CDR3 bases: TGCGCCAGCAGTCTTTACTCAAATATGAAGGGTTACTCCTACGAGCAGTACTTC.

This clonotype was recorded many times. The rearrangement joins TRBV11-1 to TRBJ2-1; D might be TRBD1 or TRBD2, each matching 5 bases. The CDR3 loop spans 16 amino acids. Trimming left V 5 bases short and J 5 bases short, with 19 bases between. Germline lookup yields CDR1 SGHAT and CDR2 FQDESV (reference sequence). The CDR3 is CASSPGTVGVHNEQFF. The DNA of the CDR3 is TGTGCCAGCAGCCCGGGGACCGTGGGGGTCCACAATGAGCAGTTCTTC. Complete variable domain (other parts from reference TRBV11-1 and TRBJ2-1): EAEVAQSPRYKITEKSQAVAFWCDPISGHATLYWYRQILGQGPELLVQFQDESVVDDSQLPKDRFSAERLKGVDSTLKIQPAELGDSAMYLCASSPGTVGVHNEQFFGPGTRLTVL.

This clonotype was observed a few times. J is TRBJ2-3 and V is TRBV12-3 or TRBV12-4; 9 nucleotides line up with TRBD2. V was pared by 4 bases and J by 2 bases, with 13 bases of the junction left unmatched. The CDR3 is made up of 18 amino acids. The chain's CDR3 is CASSWGTSRWKLTDTQYF. The CDR3 DNA reads TGTGCCAGCAGTTGGGGGACTAGCAGGTGGAAACTCACAGATACGCAGTATTTT.

At least ten counts were recorded for this clonotype. This chain uses TRBV7-2 with TRBJ2-7; 16 nucleotides agree with TRBD2. In germline, CDR1 is SGHTA, CDR2 FQGNSA. The CDR3 has 18 residues. The V segment lost 5 bases and the J segment 1 base; nucleotides outside the gene matches: 8. The CDR3 loop is CASSHAGTSGRGSYEQYF. In DNA form, the CDR3 reads TGTGCCAGCAGCCATGCCGGGACTAGCGGGAGGGGTTCCTACGAGCAGTACTTC.

This chain connects TRBV6-5 to TRBJ2-3; D gene uncertain. Germline lookup yields CDR1 MNHEY and CDR2 SVGAGI. The CDR3 sequence is 15 residues long. Trimming removed 6 bases from V and 2 bases from J, with 15 bases in between. This CDR3 is CASRPRRLNTDTQYF. CDR3 DNA: TGTGCCAGCAGGCCCCGTCGACTCAACACAGATACGCAGTATTTT.

This clonotype has ten or more counts. CDR3 protein: CSASSYFQPQHF. The CDR3 DNA reads TGCAGTGCTAGTTCTTATTTTCAGCCCCAGCATTTT. J is TRBJ1-5 and V is TRBV20-1, with D unresolved. The CDR3 covers 12 residues. The germline V gene encodes CDR1 DFQATT and CDR2 SNEGSKA (reference sequence). V was pared by 3 bases and J by 6 bases, with 9 bases between.

The chain recombines TRBV4-3 with TRBJ1-1, with D hard to call. The CDR3 is 14 residues long. The germline V gene encodes CDR1 LGHNA and CDR2 YSLEER. V was cut by 0 bases and J by 0 bases, with 5 bases left in between. The CDR3 DNA is TGCGCCAGCAGCCAAGAGGCGGTGAACACTGAAGCTTTCTTT. Protein: CASSQEAVNTEAFF.

There are many counts of this clonotype. The DNA of the CDR3 is TGTGCCAGCAGCTCCCGGGTGAGGTCTAGCGCCCAGAGCTCCTACGAGCAGTACTTC. Its protein product is CASSSRVRSSAQSSYEQYF. V gene TRBV7-2 combines with J gene TRBJ2-7, with D perhaps matching TRBD2 (6 bases). CDR3 length equals 19 residues. Germline loops: CDR1 SGHTA, CDR2 FQGNSA. Trimming cost V 4 bases and J 0 bases, with 25 bases left between them.

The V and J genes are TRBV28 and TRBJ2-1, with TRBD2 as a possible D gene (6 bases). The CDR3 totals 16 residues. Germline V lookup: CDR1 MDHEN, CDR2 SYDVKM. The germline V and J ends were trimmed by 2 bases and 3 bases, with 14 bases remaining between them. The CDR3 protein is CASSLSYGSVYNEQFF. CDR3 DNA sequence: TGTGCCAGCAGTTTAAGTTACGGGAGTGTCTACAATGAGCAGTTCTTC.

This clonotype was observed a few times. This chain links TRBV15 with TRBJ2-3; 11 bases agree with TRBD2. CDR1 is LNHNV and CDR2 is YYDKDF in the germline V gene (reference sequence). The CDR3 totals 15 residues. The V segment lost 5 bases and the J segment 5 bases; nucleotides outside the gene matches: 6. The CDR3 loop is CATSLAGGPVDTQYF. The CDR3 region has the DNA TGTGCCACCAGCTTAGCGGGAGGGCCTGTAGATACGCAGTATTTT.

The chain joins TRBV29-1 to TRBJ2-2; D is perhaps TRBD1 (5 bases). The CDR3 sequence is 12 residues long. Germline CDR1 SQVTM, CDR2 ANQGSEA. The ends were cut back, 7 bases at V and 6 bases at J, with 12 bases in the middle. CDR3 in amino acids: CSAQRRAGELFF. As DNA, the CDR3 is TGCAGCGCCCAGCGCAGGGCCGGGGAGCTGTTTTTT.

This clonotype was seen many times. This sequence joins TRBV7-9 and TRBJ2-1; TRBD1 agrees at 7 bases. The CDR3 totals 15 residues. The junction had 9 bases not matched to a gene; V was cut back by 0 bases and J by 10 bases. Per germline, CDR1 SEHNR and CDR2 FQNEAQ (reference sequence). DNA of the CDR3: TGTGCCAGCAGCTTAGCGACAGGGCGAGTGAGCGAGCAGTTCTTC. Protein sequence: CASSLATGRVSEQFF.